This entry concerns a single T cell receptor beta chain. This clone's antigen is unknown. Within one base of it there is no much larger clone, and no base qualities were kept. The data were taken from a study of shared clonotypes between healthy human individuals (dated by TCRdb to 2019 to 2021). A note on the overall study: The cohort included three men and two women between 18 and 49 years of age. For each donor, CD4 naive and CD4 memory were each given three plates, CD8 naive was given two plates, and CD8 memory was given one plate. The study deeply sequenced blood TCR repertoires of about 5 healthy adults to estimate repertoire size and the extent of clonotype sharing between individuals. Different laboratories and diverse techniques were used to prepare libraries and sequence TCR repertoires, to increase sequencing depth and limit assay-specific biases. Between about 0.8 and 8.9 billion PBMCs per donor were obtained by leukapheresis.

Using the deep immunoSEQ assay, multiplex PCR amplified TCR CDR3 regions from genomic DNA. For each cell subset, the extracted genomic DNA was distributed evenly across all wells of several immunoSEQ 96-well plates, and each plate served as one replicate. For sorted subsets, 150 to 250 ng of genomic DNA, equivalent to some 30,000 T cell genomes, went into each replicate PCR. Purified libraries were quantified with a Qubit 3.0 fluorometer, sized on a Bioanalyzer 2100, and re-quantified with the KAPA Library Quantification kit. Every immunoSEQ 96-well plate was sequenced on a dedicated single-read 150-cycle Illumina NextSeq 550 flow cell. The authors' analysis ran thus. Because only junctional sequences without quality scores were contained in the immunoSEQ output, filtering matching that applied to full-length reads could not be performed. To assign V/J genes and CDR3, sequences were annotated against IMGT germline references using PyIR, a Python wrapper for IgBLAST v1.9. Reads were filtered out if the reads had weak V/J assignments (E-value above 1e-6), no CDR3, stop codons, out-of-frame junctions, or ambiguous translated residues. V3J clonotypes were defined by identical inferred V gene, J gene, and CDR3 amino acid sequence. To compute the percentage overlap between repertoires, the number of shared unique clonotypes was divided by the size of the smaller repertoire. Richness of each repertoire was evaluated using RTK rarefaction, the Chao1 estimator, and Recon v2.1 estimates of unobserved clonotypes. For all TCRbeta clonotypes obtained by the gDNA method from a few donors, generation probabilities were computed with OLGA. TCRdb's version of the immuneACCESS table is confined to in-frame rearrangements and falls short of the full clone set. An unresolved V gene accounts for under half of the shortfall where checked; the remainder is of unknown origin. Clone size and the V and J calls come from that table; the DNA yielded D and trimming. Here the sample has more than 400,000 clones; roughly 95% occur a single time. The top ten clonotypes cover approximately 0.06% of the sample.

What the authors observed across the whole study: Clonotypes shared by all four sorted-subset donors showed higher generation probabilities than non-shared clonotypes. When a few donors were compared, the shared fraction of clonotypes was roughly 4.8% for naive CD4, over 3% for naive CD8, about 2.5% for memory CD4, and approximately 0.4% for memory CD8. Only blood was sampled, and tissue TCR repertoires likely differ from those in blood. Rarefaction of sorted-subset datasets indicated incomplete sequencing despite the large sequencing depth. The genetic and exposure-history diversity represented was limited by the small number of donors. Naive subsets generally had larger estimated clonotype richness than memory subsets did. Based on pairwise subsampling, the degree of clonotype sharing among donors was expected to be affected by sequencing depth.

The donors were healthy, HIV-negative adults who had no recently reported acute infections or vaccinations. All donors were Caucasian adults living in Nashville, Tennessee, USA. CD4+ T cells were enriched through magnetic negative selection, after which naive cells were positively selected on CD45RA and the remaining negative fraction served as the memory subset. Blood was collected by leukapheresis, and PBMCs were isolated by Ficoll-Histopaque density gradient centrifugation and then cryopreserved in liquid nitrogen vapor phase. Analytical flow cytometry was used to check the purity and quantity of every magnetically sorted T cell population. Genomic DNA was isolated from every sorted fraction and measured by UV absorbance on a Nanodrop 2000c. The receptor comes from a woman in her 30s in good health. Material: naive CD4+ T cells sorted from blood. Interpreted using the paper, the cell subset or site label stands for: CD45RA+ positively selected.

The CDR3 region has the sequence CASTGGNTEAFF. The sequenced DNA is TGTGCCAGTACCGGGGGGAACACTGAAGCTTTCTTT. The rearranged chain carries TRBV19 and TRBJ1-1, with TRBD1 tentatively as D gene (5 bases match). Per the germline V gene (reference sequence), LNHDA is the CDR1 and SQIVND is the CDR2. There are 12 amino acids in the CDR3, from cysteine to phenylalanine inclusive. The DNA shown is the 36-base CDR3, in frame from base 1. The germline ends are 7 bases apart after V is trimmed by 7 bases and J by 1 base.